The clone carrying this T cell receptor (beta chain) occurred once. Its antigen is unidentified. This CDR3 comprises 14 residues. Germline CDR1 is MDHEN and CDR2 is SYDVKM. Trimming stripped 6 bases from V and 0 bases from J, with 6 bases between. Data came from immunoSEQ multiplex PCR; TCRdb stores just in-frame clones and leaves some out. The data contain under 5,500 clones, about 66% of them singletons. The data derive from a study of CD8 T cell repertoires and HIV-1 epitope variants. Study at large: The baseline condition was 1M T cells left uncultured.

Sequences were obtained from cultured CD8+ T cells derived from PBMCs. The rearrangement uses TRBV28 and TRBJ2-6; D may be TRBD1 or TRBD2 (5 bases each). This clonotype originated in a male donor with HIV. CDR3 bases: TGTGCCAGCAGGGGACCCTCTGGGGCCAACGTCCTGACTTTC. Its translation: CASRGPSGANVLTF.